One and the same sample provided the 27 T cell receptor beta chains below, sequenced in a study of CD8 T cells in Susac syndrome. RNA in amounts of roughly 0.45 to 1 ug was reverse transcribed with random hexamers. TCRdb processed the immunoSEQ multiplex PCR reads anew with MiXCR; each CDR3 protein has one entry. The sample holds 150,000 or so distinct CDR3 sequences, approximately 92% seen once. The sample taken for sequencing was CD4+ T cells from PBMCs. The receptor set was obtained from a human donor in good health.

CDR3 in DNA: TGTGCCAGCAGCTTACGACTAGCGGGGCCCTACGAGCAGTACTTC. Translation: CASSLRLAGPYEQYF. The chain has TRBV3-1 and TRBJ2-7; 11 bases fit TRBD2. CDR1 and CDR2 (germline): LGHDT, YNNKEL (reference sequence). V lost 5 bases, J lost 2 bases, and 5 bases stayed unmatched. The CDR3 consists of 15 residues.

This clonotype occurred once. J is TRBJ2-7 and V is TRBV6-1; 11 positions agree with TRBD2. Trimming removed 6 bases from V and 5 bases from J; junction bases left unmatched: 6. Germline CDR1 MNHNS, CDR2 SASEGT. This CDR3 has 14 amino acids. The CDR3 DNA is TGTGCCAGCAGCAGACTAGCGGGACTCCACGAGCAGTACTTC. Protein sequence: CASSRLAGLHEQYF.

Only a few counts were recorded for this clonotype. This chain joins TRBV7-9 and TRBJ2-7; a possible D gene is TRBD1 (5 bases). The CDR3 runs to 14 residues. The V end lost 5 bases, the J end lost 1 base, and 12 bases lay between the germline ends. CDR1 and CDR2 (germline): SEHNR, FQNEAQ (reference sequence). CDR3 DNA sequence: TGTGCCAGCAGCCCACATCCAGGGTCCTACGAGCAGTACTTC. Translated: CASSPHPGSYEQYF.

CDR3 DNA sequence: TGCGCCAGCAGCACCGGGACATTGGTGGGTGGGGCCAACGTCCTGACTTTC. Amino acid sequence: CASSTGTLVGGANVLTF. The genes are TRBV5-1 and TRBJ2-6; a possible D gene is TRBD1 (6 bases). Germline V lookup: CDR1 SGHRS, CDR2 YFSETQ. The CDR3 is 17 amino acids. Deletions cut 4 bases from V and 3 bases from J, with 17 bases between.

The rearrangement uses TRBV19 and TRBJ1-2, with a tentative D call TRBD1 (5 bases). There are 13 residues in the CDR3. V dropped 6 bases and J dropped 4 bases, with 12 bases sitting between them. In germline, CDR1 is LNHDA, CDR2 SQIVND (reference sequence). Here the CDR3 reads CASSLDSSYGYTF. DNA of the CDR3: TGTGCCAGTAGCCTAGACAGCTCCTATGGCTACACCTTC.

The chain joins TRBV3-1 to TRBJ2-4; D is ambiguous. V lost 2 bases, J lost 4 bases, and 9 bases lay in between. Germline CDR1 is LGHDT and CDR2 is YNNKEL (reference sequence). The CDR3 has 14 residues. CDR3 bases: TGTGCCAGCAGCCAATTAGGCACAAAAAACATTCAGTACTTC. It yields the protein CASSQLGTKNIQYF. The whole variable domain, filled in from reference TRBV3-1 and TRBJ2-4, reads DTAVSQTPKYLVTQMGNDKSIKCEQNLGHDTMYWYKQDSKKFLKIMFSYNNKELIINETVPNRFSPKSPDKAHLNLHINSLELGDSAVYFCASSQLGTKNIQYFGAGTRLSVL.

This chain links TRBV9 with TRBJ2-2; 9 positions match TRBD2. This CDR3 is 15 amino acids long. Germline loops: CDR1 SGDLS, CDR2 YYNGEE. The junction had 3 bases not matched to a gene; V was cut back by 0 bases and J by 6 bases. The CDR3 is CASSVEASGAGELFF. The CDR3 DNA reads as TGTGCCAGCAGCGTAGAGGCTAGCGGGGCCGGGGAGCTGTTTTTT.

The chain has TRBV29-1 and TRBJ2-6; 10 nucleotides agree with TRBD2. Per germline, CDR1 SQVTM and CDR2 ANQGSEA. This CDR3 has 17 residues. Germline trimming cut 2 bases from V and 1 base from J; bases unmatched to any gene: 5. The CDR3 protein is CSVEPSGGTSGANVLTF. CDR3 sequence (DNA): TGCAGCGTTGAACCTAGCGGGGGAACATCTGGGGCCAACGTCCTGACTTTC.

The genes are TRBV10-3 and TRBJ1-1, with D possibly being TRBD1 (5 bases). The germline CDR1 and CDR2 sequences are ENHRY and SYGVKD. This CDR3 is built from 14 residues. V was shortened by 0 bases and J by 5 bases, with 10 bases between the two germline ends. The CDR3 sequence: CAISESGRTTEAFF. CDR3 bases: TGTGCCATCAGTGAGTCGGGACGGACTACTGAAGCTTTCTTT.

CDR3 DNA sequence: TGTGCCAGCAGGGAGGGGACCGGGGAGCTGTTTTTT. This codes for CASREGTGELFF. The genes are TRBV2 and TRBJ2-2; tentative D call: TRBD2 (6 bases). The CDR3 has 12 amino acids. Germline V gene lookup returns CDR1 SNHLY and CDR2 FYNNEI. With 6 bases removed from V and 5 bases from J, the gap between germline ends came to 7 bases.

With regard to this clonotype: This CDR3 fails to terminate in the conserved phenylalanine or tryptophan, so it likely reflects a read error. The V and J genes are TRBV18 and TRBJ1-1, with D possibly being TRBD1 (5 bases). Per the germline V gene, CDR1 is KGHSH and CDR2 is LQKENI. Trimming took 1 base from V and 3 from J, leaving 9 bases between them. The CDR3 has 14 residues. This chain's CDR3 is CASSPQGADTEAFL. The CDR3 DNA sequence: TGTGCCAGCTCACCACAAGGGGCCGACACTGAAGCTTTCCTT.

The J gene is TRBJ2-3, the V gene TRBV30, with no clear D. The germline V gene encodes CDR1 GTSNPN and CDR2 SVGIG (reference sequence). This CDR3 is built from 11 residues. Trimming stripped 1 base from V and 4 bases from J, with 3 bases between. The CDR3 DNA follows: TGTGCCTGGAGTGCGGCAGATACGCAGTATTTT. Its protein is CAWSAADTQYF.

The chain has TRBV6-5 and TRBJ2-7, with 9 bases lining up with TRBD2. V lost 5 bases, J lost 6 bases, and 5 bases stayed unmatched. The CDR3 covers 13 residues. CDR1 is MNHEY and CDR2 is SVGAGI in the germline V gene. This chain's CDR3 is CASSTGLAREQYF. The DNA for the CDR3 is TGTGCCAGCAGTACGGGACTAGCCCGCGAGCAGTACTTC.

The chain has TRBV3-1 and TRBJ2-7; TRBD1 is a possible D gene (6 bases). Germline V gene sequence: CDR1 LGHDT, CDR2 YNNKEL (reference sequence). V was trimmed by 1 base and J by 1 base, leaving 11 bases between them. This CDR3 is 15 amino acids long. In DNA form, the CDR3 reads TGTGCCAGCAGCCAAGGACAGGACCCATCCTACGAGCAGTACTTC. Its translation is CASSQGQDPSYEQYF.

The chain employs TRBV10-3 and TRBJ1-2; no reliable D call. The CDR3 contains 13 residues. Germline V gene sequence: CDR1 ENHRY, CDR2 SYGVKD. Trimming shortened V by 8 bases and J by 6 bases, and 16 bases separated the two germline ends. Here the CDR3 reads CAISLDGVDGYTF. The CDR3 coding sequence is TGTGCCATCTCCCTGGACGGAGTGGATGGCTACACCTTC.

The rearrangement uses TRBV7-9 and TRBJ1-2; the D is unclear. Germline-derived CDR1 and CDR2 are SEHNR and FQNEAQ (reference sequence). With 3 bases removed from V and 7 bases from J, the gap between germline ends came to 12 bases. This CDR3 comprises 13 residues. The CDR3 loop is CASSFSTDPGYTF. The CDR3 bases are TGTGCCAGCAGCTTTAGTACAGATCCTGGCTACACCTTC.

The CDR3 DNA reads TGCAGCGTTGGTAGGGGGAGCGACATTCAGTACTTC. It specifies CSVGRGSDIQYF. The chain has TRBV29-1 and TRBJ2-4; perhaps TRBD1 as D (6 bases). The CDR3 totals 12 residues. V lost 4 bases to trimming and J lost 8 bases, with 12 bases between them. CDR1 is SQVTM and CDR2 is ANQGSEA in the germline V gene.

The chain uses TRBV5-4 and TRBJ2-5; 7 nucleotides match TRBD1. From germline, CDR1 is SGHNT and CDR2 YYREEE (reference sequence). J lost 1 base, V lost 0 bases, and 3 bases had no gene match. This CDR3 is built from 15 residues. The chain's CDR3 is CASSLGGTAQETQYF. CDR3 sequence (DNA): TGTGCCAGCAGCTTGGGTGGGACAGCCCAAGAGACCCAGTACTTC. Filled out from reference TRBV5-4 and TRBJ2-5, the complete variable domain reads ETGVTQSPTHLIKTRGQQVTLRCSSQSGHNTVSWYQQALGQGPQFIFQYYREEENGRGNFPPRFSGLQFPNYSSELNVNALELDDSALYLCASSLGGTAQETQYFGPGTRLLVL.

The chain uses TRBV5-4 and TRBJ1-2; 12 nucleotides line up with TRBD1. The CDR3 totals 14 residues. Germline trimming cut 4 bases from V and 8 bases from J; bases unmatched to any gene: 6. Germline V lookup: CDR1 SGHNT, CDR2 YYREEE (reference sequence). The chain's CDR3 is CASSLPGQGAGYTF. CDR3 bases: TGTGCCAGCAGCCTACCGGGACAGGGGGCCGGCTACACCTTC.

This chain links TRBV20-1 with TRBJ1-2; TRBD1 aligns across 9 bases. After removal of 6 bases from V and 1 base from J, the junction contained 6 bases not matched to a gene. The CDR3 totals 14 residues. Germline CDR1 and CDR2: DFQATT and SNEGSKA (reference sequence). The CDR3 DNA sequence: TGCAGTGCCTACGAGGGACAGGGTAACTATGGCTACACCTTC. Translating it yields CSAYEGQGNYGYTF.

The chain couples TRBV5-1 to TRBJ2-5, with 8 bases fitting TRBD2. The J segment lost 2 bases and the V segment lost 7 bases, leaving 10 bases of the junction unmatched. Germline CDR1 and CDR2: SGHRS and YFSETQ. This CDR3 has 15 amino acids. CDR3 in DNA: TGCGCCAGCGCCAGAGCGGGGGCCTCTCAAGAGACCCAGTACTTC. Translating gives CASARAGASQETQYF.

The chain recombines TRBV3-1 with TRBJ1-1; no clear D gene. Trimming removed 0 bases from V and 10 bases from J, with 12 bases in between. The CDR3 totals 13 residues. Germline-derived CDR1 and CDR2 are LGHDT and YNNKEL (reference sequence). The CDR3 region has the DNA TGTGCCAGCAGCCAAGAAGGTCAAAGAGTAGCTTTCTTT. Amino acids: CASSQEGQRVAFF.

The chain carries TRBV7-8 and TRBJ2-7, with D perhaps matching TRBD1 (7 bases). With 0 bases removed from V and 3 bases from J, the gap between germline ends came to 15 bases. Looked up from germline, CDR1 is SGHVS and CDR2 is FQNEAQ. This CDR3 is 16 amino acids long. CDR3 in DNA: TGTGCCAGCAGCTTAGCCGCGGGACGGACAGGCTACGAGCAGTACTTC. It encodes CASSLAAGRTGYEQYF.

The V call is TRBV5-1, the J call TRBJ2-7; D ambiguous. Trimming shortened V by 4 bases and J by 5 bases, and 13 bases separated the two germline ends. This CDR3 has 13 residues. Germline V lookup: CDR1 SGHRS, CDR2 YFSETQ. The CDR3 sequence: CASSPPVVDEQYF. The CDR3 coding sequence is TGCGCCAGCAGCCCCCCGGTGGTGGACGAGCAGTACTTC.

The rearrangement uses TRBV20-1 and TRBJ1-2, with D tentatively TRBD1 (5 bases). Germline lookup yields CDR1 DFQATT and CDR2 SNEGSKA (reference sequence). The CDR3 contains 12 residues. With 6 bases removed from V and 4 bases from J, the gap between germline ends came to 12 bases. The CDR3 DNA reads as TGCAGTGCCCCCCGGGGGGTCTATGGCTACACCTTC. It translates to CSAPRGVYGYTF.

The genes are TRBV12-3 or TRBV12-4 and TRBJ1-6, with D uncertain. Trimming took 3 bases from V and 6 from J, leaving 0 bases between them. This CDR3 region has 11 residues. The CDR3 nucleotides read TGTGCCAGCAGTTTTAATTCACCCCTCCACTTT. Its translation is CASSFNSPLHF.

This sequence joins TRBV18 and TRBJ1-4, with D hard to call. The V and J ends lost 2 bases and 0 bases respectively, with 13 bases between them. The CDR3 length is 17 residues. Germline assignment: CDR1 KGHSH and CDR2 LQKENI. DNA for the CDR3: TGTGCCAGCTCACCAGGTCCCATTGGGGCAACTAATGAAAAACTGTTTTTT. Amino acid sequence: CASSPGPIGATNEKLFF.